The 5 T cell receptor beta chains below were found in one sample sequenced in a study of T cell repertoires in cytomegalovirus infection. Which antigens these TCRs recognize remains unknown. TCRdb passed the reads through MiXCR, listing each CDR3 protein once. This table holds about 570,000 distinct CDR3 sequences, around two fifths found once. This specimen consisted of cultured PBMCs, obtained from culture after CMV antigen stimulation. These receptors were obtained from a human donor in good health (CMV status not recorded). Some clones in this sample may be carry-over from other donors' samples.

This clonotype was found many times. For the CDR3, the DNA is TGTGCCAGCAGCTTAGGTGGGCCCTCTGGGGCCAACGTCCTGACTTTC. As protein: CASSLGGPSGANVLTF. This rearrangement joins TRBV7-2 to TRBJ2-6; D uncertain. Per germline, CDR1 SGHTA and CDR2 FQGNSA. This CDR3 comprises 16 residues. V shed 1 base and J shed 0 bases, with 7 bases lying between them.

This chain joins TRBV27 and TRBJ1-3; D might be TRBD1 (6 bases). The CDR3 has 17 residues. Between the trimmed V and J ends, which lost 4 bases and 0 bases, there was a span of 16 bases. CDR1 is MNHEY, CDR2 SMNVEV, per germline (reference sequence). The CDR3 bases are TGTGCCAGCAGTTCCCGGGGCGGGGGCTACTCTGGAAACACCATATATTTT. It encodes CASSSRGGGYSGNTIYF.

This clonotype has more than one count but fewer than ten. This sequence joins TRBV25-1 and TRBJ2-5, with TRBD2 matching over 10 bases. Looked up from germline, CDR1 is MGHDK and CDR2 is SYGVNS. V lost 4 bases to trimming and J lost 1 base; unmatched junction nucleotides: 6. CDR3 size: 16 residues. The CDR3 DNA sequence: TGTGCCAGCAGTGTACTAGCGGGGAGTTTCCAAGAGACCCAGTACTTC. As protein: CASSVLAGSFQETQYF. Full variable domain (outside the CDR3, taken from reference TRBV25-1 and TRBJ2-5): EADIYQTPRYLVIGTGKKITLECSQTMGHDKMYWYQQDPGMELHLIHYSYGVNSTEKGDLSSESTVSRIRTEHFPLTLESARPSHTSQYLCASSVLAGSFQETQYFGPGTRLLVL.

The rearrangement uses TRBV7-2 and TRBJ2-1, with 8 bases aligning to TRBD2. CDR3 length equals 14 residues. Germline V lookup: CDR1 SGHTA, CDR2 FQGNSA. After removal of 2 bases from V and 7 bases from J, the junction contained 4 bases not matched to a gene. The CDR3 sequence is CASSLSGLVNEQFF. Written as DNA, the CDR3 is TGTGCCAGCAGCTTATCGGGACTAGTGAATGAGCAGTTCTTC.

There are a few counts of this clonotype. The chain recombines TRBV10-1 with TRBJ2-5; TRBD1 matches 7 bases. V gave up 7 bases and J gave up 0 bases; unmatched junction bases: 2. The length of the CDR3 is 13 residues. Germline V gene lookup returns CDR1 WNHNN and CDR2 SYGVQD (reference sequence). The CDR3 sequence: CASTRGHQETQYF. The CDR3 DNA sequence: TGCGCCAGCACGAGGGGGCACCAAGAGACCCAGTACTTC.